The rows below give T cell receptor beta chains drawn from one sample of a study of long-term antiretroviral therapy in people with HIV. The repertoire was sequenced with immunoSEQ multiplex PCR; TCRdb's copy has only in-frame clones and lacks some. Found here are 40,000 or so clones, less than 90% of them singletons; the top ten hold about 5.9%. The material was unsorted PBMCs, obtained 1 year after starting antiretroviral therapy. The receptors come from a man aged 18 to 29 with HIV. Both conserved end residues are trimmed from each CDR3.

V	J	CDR3
TRBV10-1	TRBJ1-1	ASSDRDRRTAF
TRBV7-6	TRBJ1-5	ASSLMARNSNQPQH
TRBV19	TRBJ2-1	ASSTRDRGYHNEQF
TRBV18	TRBJ2-1	ASRGAGGHNEQF
TRBV5-6	TRBJ2-1	ASSPDRGGYNEQF
TRBV27	TRBJ1-5	ASSLGHSNQPQH
TRBV7-2	TRBJ1-5	ASSLGWNQPQH
TRBV12-5	TRBJ2-3	ASGPPGTGEADTQY
TRBV27	TRBJ2-7	ASRTGASSSYEQY
TRBV19	TRBJ2-1	ASRKEGPSGSRAGYNEQF
TRBV5-4	TRBJ1-2	ASRSRDRVYGYT
TRBV19	TRBJ2-1	ASRSGGDSYNEQF
TRBV12-5	TRBJ1-1	ASGLHLDYTEAF
TRBV4-3	TRBJ2-2	ASSWGGRGTGELF
TRBV4-1	TRBJ2-5	ASSHPPQGPDETQY
TRBV4-1	TRBJ2-1	ASSQALVSSYNEQF
TRBV28	TRBJ2-1	ASSSQTESSYNEQF
TRBV9	TRBJ2-2	ASSVVDSTGELF
TRBV5-1	TRBJ2-7	ASSLNRQGVYEQY
TRBV10-1	TRBJ1-1	ASSESTALNTEAF
TRBV19	TRBJ2-2	ASRRREGGTGELF
TRBV10-2	TRBJ2-3	ASASGKYDTQY
TRBV5-6	TRBJ2-4	ASSSTGGGPGTSGYIQY
TRBV7-3	TRBJ2-1	ASSLTSGSNEQF
TRBV11-2	TRBJ2-7	ASSLVIGSFSYEQY
TRBV19	TRBJ1-2	ASSISGTRGYT
TRBV6-5	TRBJ1-2	ASSHGQNRYGYT
TRBV15	TRBJ2-4	ATSKGQGADIQY
TRBV20-1	TRBJ1-1	SARVPPEAF
TRBV7-9	TRBJ2-7	ASSYKVDEQY
TRBV28	TRBJ2-1	ASSPGLAGGQQF
TRBV28	TRBJ1-3	ASSPPGGSGNTIY
TRBV27	TRBJ2-6	ARGDRGPGANVLT
TRBV28	TRBJ2-7	ASGPSFGEQY
TRBV6-1	TRBJ1-2	ASSVNSNYGYT
TRBV5-6	TRBJ1-4	ASSPGTYEKLF
TRBV28	TRBJ1-5	ASSLGQPQH
TRBV7-2	TRBJ2-7	ASSLGPGTGYEQY
TRBV5-8	TRBJ2-1	ASSRSRGGNEQF
TRBV27	TRBJ1-5	ASSSVWGDPWTYSNQPQH
TRBV5-8	TRBJ2-1	ASSPTHLTSGTYNEQF
TRBV19	TRBJ2-4	ASSRTGAKNIQY
TRBV6-5	TRBJ1-1	ASSYASLGGTEAF
TRBV4-1	TRBJ2-1	ASSLLEDNEQF
TRBV9	TRBJ1-1	ASSDAADRGNTEAF
TRBV7-9	TRBJ1-5	ASSLELQPQH
TRBV28	TRBJ2-7	ASSFGGTGAGEQY
TRBV7-9	TRBJ2-7	ASSSPTLYEQY
TRBV6-5	TRBJ2-5	ASSYRGTETQY
TRBV5-6	TRBJ1-4	ASSLAAGRRKLF
TRBV6-6	TRBJ1-2	ASSSSGGANYGYT
TRBV18	TRBJ2-7	ASSPAATYEQY
TRBV4-1	TRBJ2-1	ASSQGTSGGDPDYNEQF
TRBV18	TRBJ1-6	ASSPGTGRLSNSPLH